This T cell receptor beta chain emerged from a study of blood T cell repertoires in COVID-19. Original handling: For nucleated cells, counts were estimated from reference gene primer amplification. Some clones are missing from TCRdb's copy, which holds only in-frame ones; the method was immunoSEQ multiplex PCR. D and trimming were read from the DNA, whereas the V and J calls and clone size are those reported in that table. The data show roughly 180,000 clones, around 79% seen once. V was pared by 2 bases and J by 5 bases, with 10 bases between. Germline V gives CDR1 MNHNS, CDR2 SASEGT. The CDR3 spans 14 residues. Recruits, aged roughly 18 to 89 years, lived in roughly 22 US areas. The study counted Cohort 3 donors as recovered given two negative PCRs, clearance, or symptom resolution.

This TCR was recovered from a man in his fifties who had recovered from COVID-19. Sequencing input: PBMCs or T cells enriched from blood (not recorded which). The chain is built from TRBV6-1 and TRBJ2-1; D call uncertain. Here the CDR3 DNA reads TGTGCCAGCAGTGAATCTCCCTATGACAATGAGCAGTTCTTC. Protein: CASSESPYDNEQFF.